This T cell receptor beta chain emerged from a study of blood T cell repertoires in COVID-19. About the study: The United States, Italy and Spain were the sources of the acute and convalescent COVID-19 samples. In each case, the material was cDNA or gDNA derived from T cells, B-cell-depleted T cells, or PBMCs.

In the original analysis: Amplification of reference gene primers provided the estimated nucleated cell counts. The data were produced by immunoSEQ multiplex PCR, yet TCRdb's version contains in-frame clones alone and is incomplete. V, J and clone size are taken as reported in that table, and D and trimming were inferred from the DNA itself. This sample carries about 87,000 clones, around 90% of them seen once, and the ten largest clones take over 8.5%. The clonotype was recovered from a man aged 80 or over with acute or convalescent COVID-19. What was sequenced was peripheral blood.

Here the CDR3 DNA reads TGTGCCAGCTCCCCTGACAGGAATCAGCCCCAGCATTTT. Its protein is CASSPDRNQPQHF. The chain couples TRBV18 to TRBJ1-5; tentatively, D is TRBD1 (6 bases). Germline V CDR1 and CDR2: KGHSH, LQKENI. V was cut by 6 bases and J by 4 bases, with 10 bases left in between. The CDR3 totals 13 residues.